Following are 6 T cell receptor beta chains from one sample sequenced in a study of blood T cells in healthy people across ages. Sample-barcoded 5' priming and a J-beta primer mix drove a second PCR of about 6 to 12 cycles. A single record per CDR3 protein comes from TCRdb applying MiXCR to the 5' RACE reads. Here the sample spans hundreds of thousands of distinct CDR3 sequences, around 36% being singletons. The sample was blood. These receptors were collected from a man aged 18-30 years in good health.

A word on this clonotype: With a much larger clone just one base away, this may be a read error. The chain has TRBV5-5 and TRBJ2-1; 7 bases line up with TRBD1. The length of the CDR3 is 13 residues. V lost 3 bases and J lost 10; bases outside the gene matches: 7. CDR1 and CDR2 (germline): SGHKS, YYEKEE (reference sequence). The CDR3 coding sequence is TGTGCCAGCAGCTGGGACAGCTCCTACGAGCAGTTCTTC. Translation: CASSWDSSYEQFF.

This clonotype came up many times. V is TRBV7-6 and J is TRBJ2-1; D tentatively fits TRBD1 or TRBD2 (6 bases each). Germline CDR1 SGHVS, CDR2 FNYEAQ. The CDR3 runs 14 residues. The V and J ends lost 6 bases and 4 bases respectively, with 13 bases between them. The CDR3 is CASRDSGTYNEQFF. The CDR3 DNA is TGTGCCAGCAGGGACAGTGGGACTTACAATGAGCAGTTCTTC. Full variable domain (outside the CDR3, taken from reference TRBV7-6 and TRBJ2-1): GAGVSQSPRYKVTKRGQDVALRCDPISGHVSLYWYRQALGQGPEFLTYFNYEAQQDKSGLPNDRFSAERPEGSISTLTIQRTEQRDSAMYRCASRDSGTYNEQFFGPGTRLTVL.

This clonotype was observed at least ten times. The CDR3 loop is CASSLQTAQETQYF. Written as DNA, the CDR3 is TGTGCCAGCAGTTTACAGACAGCCCAAGAGACCCAGTACTTC. The chain carries TRBV12-3 or TRBV12-4 and TRBJ2-5; a possible D gene is TRBD1 (5 bases). V was clipped by 2 bases and J by 1 base, with 8 bases between them. This CDR3 has 14 amino acids.

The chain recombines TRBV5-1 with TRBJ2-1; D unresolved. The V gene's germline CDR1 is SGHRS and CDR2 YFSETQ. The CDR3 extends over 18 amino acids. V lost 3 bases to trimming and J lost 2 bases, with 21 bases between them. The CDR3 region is CASSSTIPSTSTYNEQFF. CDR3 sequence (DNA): TGCGCCAGCAGCTCCACTATACCTTCGACATCTACCTACAATGAGCAGTTCTTC.

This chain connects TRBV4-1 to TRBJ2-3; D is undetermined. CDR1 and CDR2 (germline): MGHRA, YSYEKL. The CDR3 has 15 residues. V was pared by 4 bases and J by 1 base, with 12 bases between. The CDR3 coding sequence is TGCGCCAGCAGCCCCTCCCCGCGCGGCACAGATACGCAGTATTTT. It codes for CASSPSPRGTDTQYF.

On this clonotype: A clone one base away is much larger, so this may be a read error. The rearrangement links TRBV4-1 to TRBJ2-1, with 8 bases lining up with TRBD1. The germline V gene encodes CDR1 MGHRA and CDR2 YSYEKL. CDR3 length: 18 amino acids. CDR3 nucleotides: TGCGCCAGCAGCCAACGACAGGGGACGGCCAACTCCTACAAGGAGCAGTTCTTC. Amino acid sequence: CASSQRQGTANSYKEQFF.